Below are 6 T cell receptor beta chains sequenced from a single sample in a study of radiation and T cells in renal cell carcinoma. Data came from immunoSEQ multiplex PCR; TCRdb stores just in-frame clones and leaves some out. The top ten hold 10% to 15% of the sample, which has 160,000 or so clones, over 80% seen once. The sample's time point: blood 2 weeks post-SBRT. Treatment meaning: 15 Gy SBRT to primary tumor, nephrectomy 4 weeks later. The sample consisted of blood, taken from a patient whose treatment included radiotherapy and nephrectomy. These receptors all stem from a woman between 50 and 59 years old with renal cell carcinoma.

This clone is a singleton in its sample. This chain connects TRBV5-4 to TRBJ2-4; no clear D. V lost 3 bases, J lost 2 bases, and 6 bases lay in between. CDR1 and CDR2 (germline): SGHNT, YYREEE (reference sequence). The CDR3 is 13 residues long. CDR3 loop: CASSSTPKNIQYF. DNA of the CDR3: TGTGCCAGCAGCTCGACCCCCAAAAACATTCAGTACTTC.

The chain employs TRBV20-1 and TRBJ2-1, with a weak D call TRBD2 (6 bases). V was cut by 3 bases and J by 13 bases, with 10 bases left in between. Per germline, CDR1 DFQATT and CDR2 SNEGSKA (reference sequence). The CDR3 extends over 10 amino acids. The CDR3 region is CSASRDFQFF. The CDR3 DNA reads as TGCAGTGCTAGTCGGGACTTTCAGTTCTTC.

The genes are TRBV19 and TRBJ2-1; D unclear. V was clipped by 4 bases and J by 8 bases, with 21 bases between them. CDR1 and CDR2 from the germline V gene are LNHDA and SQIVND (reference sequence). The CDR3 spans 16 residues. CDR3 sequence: CASSNSPPATLDEQFF. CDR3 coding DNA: TGTGCCAGTAGTAATTCCCCCCCCGCTACACTCGATGAGCAGTTCTTC. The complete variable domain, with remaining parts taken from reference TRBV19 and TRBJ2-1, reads DGGITQSPKYLFRKEGQNVTLSCEQNLNHDAMYWYRQDPGQGLRLIYYSQIVNDFQKGDIAEGYSVSREKKESFPLTVTSAQKNPTAFYLCASSNSPPATLDEQFFGPGTRLTVL.

CDR3 sequence (DNA): TGTGCCAGCAGCGTAGAGGGACAGGGGTCCGAAGCTTTCTTT. Amino acid sequence: CASSVEGQGSEAFF. V is TRBV9 and J is TRBJ1-1; 10 nucleotides align to TRBD1. This CDR3 region has 14 residues. Trimming took 0 bases from V and 8 from J; bases not matched to a gene: 4. Germline values: CDR1 SGDLS, CDR2 YYNGEE.

CDR3: CASSSELQFLNTIYF. DNA of the CDR3: TGTGCCAGCAGCTCCGAGCTGCAATTTTTGAACACCATATATTTT. The chain links TRBV7-2 to TRBJ1-3, with D unresolved. Trimming took off 4 bases at V and 7 bases at J, with 17 bases between the two ends. The CDR3 totals 15 residues. Germline V lookup: CDR1 SGHTA, CDR2 FQGNSA.

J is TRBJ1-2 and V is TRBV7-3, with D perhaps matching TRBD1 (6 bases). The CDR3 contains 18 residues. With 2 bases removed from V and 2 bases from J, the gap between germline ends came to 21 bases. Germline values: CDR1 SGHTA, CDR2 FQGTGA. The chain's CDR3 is CASSLWTPQDRKNYGYTF. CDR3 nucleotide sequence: TGTGCCAGCAGCTTATGGACCCCTCAGGACAGAAAGAACTATGGCTACACCTTC.